The 8 T cell receptor beta chains presented below share a single source sample, sequenced in a study of beta chain features in type 1 diabetes (dated by TCRdb to 2016 to 2018). Library construction relied on the immunoSEQ multiplex PCR assay. All of the isolated RNA was reverse transcribed with the High Capacity cDNA Reverse Transcription Kit, so expressed TCRB transcripts were sequenced. TCRdb limited this immuneACCESS table to in-frame rearrangements with V and J called. A share of clones is missing; checked studies link under half to unresolved V genes, and the rest is unexplained. This sample comprises roughly 150,000 clones, about 8.5% of them detected only once. The ten most abundant clones make up 0.65% of the sample. Sequenced input: central memory CD4+ T cells from blood. These TCRs come from a man between 18 and 29 years old in good health.

The CDR3 bases are TGTGCCATCAGTGAGTCGCGGCAGGGAGGCTACACCTTC. Translating it yields CAISESRQGGYTF. The V call is TRBV10-3, the J call TRBJ1-2; possibly TRBD1 for D (5 bases). Per germline, CDR1 ENHRY and CDR2 SYGVKD. V was trimmed by 0 bases and J by 8 bases, leaving 10 bases between them. CDR3 length equals 13 residues.

The table lists this clone with a few counts. CDR3 sequence (DNA): TGTGCCAGCTCTAACACCGGGACAGGCGATTCACCCCTCCACTTT. Translation gives CASSNTGTGDSPLHF. The chain carries TRBV18 and TRBJ1-6, with 8 positions matching TRBD1. CDR3 length: 15 amino acids. Germline CDR1 is KGHSH and CDR2 is LQKENI. Germline trimming cut 6 bases from V and 8 bases from J; bases unmatched to any gene: 9.

Only a few counts were recorded for this clone. The CDR3 region is CASSKPQGKAEAFF. For the CDR3, the DNA is TGTGCCAGCAGCAAACCCCAGGGGAAGGCTGAAGCTTTCTTT. The V call is TRBV7-9, the J call TRBJ1-1; possible D gene TRBD1, 6 bases. The CDR3 has 14 amino acids. CDR1 SEHNR and CDR2 FQNEAQ come from the germline V gene (reference sequence). V shed 5 bases and J shed 6 bases, with 16 bases lying between them.

In this sample, this clone turned up a few times. V gene TRBV5-1 combines with J gene TRBJ2-4; 7 bases are shared with TRBD1. The junction had 11 bases not matched to a gene; V was cut back by 2 bases and J by 6 bases. This CDR3 has 16 residues. Per the germline V gene, CDR1 is SGHRS and CDR2 is YFSETQ. Here the CDR3 DNA reads TGCGCCAGCAGCTTAGGGGACAGTGGAAAGGGAAACATTCAGTACTTC. Translating it yields CASSLGDSGKGNIQYF.

This clone was seen a few times. The genes are TRBV6-5 and TRBJ1-1; tentative D call: TRBD1 (5 bases). V was trimmed by 4 bases and J by 11 bases, leaving 11 bases between them. Germline V gene sequence: CDR1 MNHEY, CDR2 SVGAGI. This CDR3 spans 11 amino acids. For the CDR3, the DNA is TGTGCCAGCAGTTTCGGGGGGAGGGCTTTCTTT. As protein: CASSFGGRAFF.

This clone was seen only a few times. DNA for the CDR3: TGTGCCAGCAGCCCGCCGACTAGCGGAGGCACAGATACGCAGTATTTT. Translating gives CASSPPTSGGTDTQYF. This rearrangement joins TRBV7-2 to TRBJ2-3; 9 positions match TRBD2. This CDR3 has 16 amino acids. CDR1 and CDR2 (germline): SGHTA, FQGNSA. V gave up 5 bases and J gave up 1 base; unmatched junction bases: 7.

Comments on this clone: Additional DNA sequences in this sample encode the identical CDR3. The rearrangement links TRBV5-1 to TRBJ1-4; D is possibly TRBD1 (5 bases). V was clipped by 4 bases and J by 2 bases, with 12 bases between them. Germline CDR1 is SGHRS and CDR2 is YFSETQ. This CDR3 contains 15 residues. CDR3 nucleotides: TGCGCCAGCAGCGCGCTTGGGGGGACTAATGAAAAACTGTTTTTT. Encoded protein: CASSALGGTNEKLFF.

V gene TRBV5-1 combines with J gene TRBJ1-2, with D perhaps TRBD1 (5 bases). Germline CDR1 and CDR2: SGHRS and YFSETQ. Trimming removed 5 bases at V and 8 bases at J, with 13 bases between. The CDR3 contains 12 residues. CDR3 nucleotide sequence: TGCGCCAGCAGTCTTGGCGGGACCGGCTACACCTTC. Encoded protein: CASSLGGTGYTF.